The 18 T cell receptor beta chains below were found in one sample sequenced in a study of shared clonotypes between healthy human individuals. CD45RO negativity and positive selection for CCR7 defined naive CD8 cells, a population that excluded terminally differentiated effector memory CD45RA+ cells. TCRdb's table, derived via immunoSEQ multiplex PCR, lists solely in-frame clones and lacks some. The sample holds hundreds of thousands of clones, 92% seen once. The specimen sequenced was naive CD8+ T cells sorted from blood. The receptors come from a man aged 25-40 years in good health.

V gene TRBV7-6 combines with J gene TRBJ2-6; D unresolved. Trimming removed 4 bases from V and 2 bases from J, with 6 bases in between. CDR3 length: 14 amino acids. Germline CDR1 is SGHVS and CDR2 is FNYEAQ. CDR3 sequence reads: CASSSGTGANVLTF. CDR3 DNA sequence: TGTGCCAGCAGCTCAGGAACTGGGGCCAACGTCCTGACTTTC.

The chain recombines TRBV9 with TRBJ1-1; D uncertain. This CDR3 has 13 residues. From germline, CDR1 is SGDLS and CDR2 YYNGEE. The germline V and J ends were trimmed by 1 base and 5 bases, with 9 bases remaining between them. CDR3 amino acids: CASSVSLLTEAFF. The CDR3 bases are TGTGCCAGCAGCGTAAGCCTCCTTACTGAAGCTTTCTTT. Looking up the rest from reference TRBV9 and TRBJ1-1 gives the full variable domain: DSGVTQTPKHLITATGQRVTLRCSPRSGDLSVYWYQQSLDQGLQFLIQYYNGEERAKGNILERFSAQQFPDLHSELNLSSLELGDSALYFCASSVSLLTEAFFGQGTRLTVV.

Only one count was recorded for this clone. This chain joins TRBV27 and TRBJ1-5; D is possibly TRBD1 (5 bases). V dropped 5 bases and J dropped 7 bases, with 18 bases sitting between them. CDR3 size: 15 residues. Germline V gene data show CDR1 as MNHEY and CDR2 as SMNVEV (reference sequence). DNA of the CDR3: TGTGCCAGCAGTACGGGACCCCCTAAGGGCCAGCCCCAGCATTTT. It codes for CASSTGPPKGQPQHF.

V gene TRBV19 combines with J gene TRBJ1-4, with D unresolved. Germline CDR1 reads LNHDA; CDR2 reads SQIVND (reference sequence). The CDR3 totals 12 residues. Trimming pared 6 bases from V and 7 bases from J, leaving 9 bases between. CDR3 sequence (DNA): TGTGCCAGTAGCATGGACGGTGAAAAACTGTTTTTT. Translating it yields CASSMDGEKLFF.

The rearrangement uses TRBV19 and TRBJ2-1, with a tentative D call TRBD1 (6 bases). V was pared by 3 bases and J by 5 bases, with 23 bases between. The CDR3 runs 18 residues. Germline V gene sequence: CDR1 LNHDA, CDR2 SQIVND (reference sequence). CDR3 coding DNA: TGTGCCAGTAGTATTAGGGCAGGGGAGAGAACTACGGACAATGAGCAGTTCTTC. It specifies CASSIRAGERTTDNEQFF.

This rearrangement joins TRBV7-9 to TRBJ2-1; 9 nucleotides line up with TRBD1. Germline-derived CDR1 and CDR2 are SEHNR and FQNEAQ (reference sequence). V was pared by 4 bases and J by 3 bases, with 7 bases of the junction left unmatched. This CDR3 is built from 16 residues. CDR3 protein: CASSSSGTGNYNEQFF. CDR3 DNA sequence: TGTGCCAGCAGCTCGTCCGGGACAGGGAACTACAATGAGCAGTTCTTC.

Details on this clone: Other DNA sequences in the sample encode the same CDR3. This sequence joins TRBV6-5 and TRBJ2-2; weak D call: TRBD2 (5 bases). Germline V lookup: CDR1 MNHEY, CDR2 SVGAGI. V gave up 0 bases and J gave up 6 bases, with 5 bases separating them. The CDR3 runs 13 residues. In nucleotides, the CDR3 is TGTGCCAGCAGTTACTCGGAGGCCGGGGAGCTGTTTTTT. It translates to CASSYSEAGELFF.

This clone appeared a single time. The chain combines TRBV11-3 with TRBJ2-3; 10 bases align to TRBD1. The CDR3 contains 15 residues. The V segment lost 4 bases and the J segment 3 bases; nucleotides outside the gene matches: 4. Germline values: CDR1 SGHNT, CDR2 YENEEA. This CDR3 is CASSSRQGATDTQYF. DNA of the CDR3: TGTGCCAGCAGCTCCAGACAGGGGGCTACAGATACGCAGTATTTT.

The chain carries TRBV2 and TRBJ2-2, with D perhaps being TRBD1 or TRBD2 (5 bases each). V was trimmed by 6 bases and J by 2 bases, leaving 13 bases between them. The CDR3 has 15 amino acids. Germline V CDR1 and CDR2: SNHLY, FYNNEI. DNA for the CDR3: TGTGCCAGCAGATTCGGGACCCTAAACACCGGGGAGCTGTTTTTT. It codes for CASRFGTLNTGELFF.

The chain carries TRBV28 and TRBJ2-7; D unresolved. Germline V lookup: CDR1 MDHEN, CDR2 SYDVKM. Trimming pared 2 bases from V and 6 bases from J, leaving 11 bases between. This CDR3 has 13 residues. The CDR3 reads CASSLTPWGEQYF. For the CDR3, the DNA is TGTGCCAGCAGTTTAACCCCCTGGGGCGAGCAGTACTTC.

The chain employs TRBV5-4 and TRBJ2-7, with 9 positions matching TRBD1. Unmatched junction bases numbered 10, after V lost 6 bases and J lost 3 bases. The CDR3 sequence is 15 residues long. The germline V gene has CDR1 SGHNT and CDR2 YYREEE (reference sequence). As DNA, the CDR3 is TGTGCCAGCACCCCCGGGACAGGGTATTACTACGAGCAGTACTTC. Translation gives CASTPGTGYYYEQYF.

The chain joins TRBV7-6 to TRBJ2-3; 16 bases are a match to TRBD2. J gave up 4 bases and V 5 bases, and 3 bases lay outside the gene matches. CDR1 and CDR2 from the germline V gene are SGHVS and FNYEAQ. The length of the CDR3 is 16 residues. The CDR3 sequence: CASSTGLAGGADTQYF. The CDR3, as DNA: TGTGCCAGCAGCACGGGACTAGCGGGAGGGGCAGATACGCAGTATTTT.

The chain uses TRBV29-1 and TRBJ2-1, with TRBD2 matching 12 bases. Germline V gene sequence: CDR1 SQVTM, CDR2 ANQGSEA. The V and J ends lost 4 bases and 7 bases, in that order; junction bases with no gene match: 8. This CDR3 has 15 residues. The CDR3 region is CSVVVASGRVNEQFF. CDR3 DNA: TGCAGCGTTGTAGTGGCTAGCGGGAGGGTAAATGAGCAGTTCTTC.

The chain combines TRBV14 with TRBJ2-2; the D gene is possibly TRBD1 (6 bases). In germline, CDR1 is SGHDN, CDR2 FVKESK. The CDR3 runs 17 residues. With 1 base removed from V and 3 bases from J, the gap between germline ends came to 15 bases. This CDR3 reads CASSQAGFRGYTGELFF. The CDR3 coding sequence is TGTGCCAGCAGCCAAGCAGGATTCAGGGGATACACCGGGGAGCTGTTTTTT.

The chain is built from TRBV7-8 and TRBJ2-7; the match to TRBD2 covers 8 bases. Germline values: CDR1 SGHVS, CDR2 FQNEAQ. CDR3 length: 15 residues. V was clipped by 4 bases and J by 2 bases; unmatched bases: 7. CDR3 sequence (DNA): TGTGCCAGCAGCTCACTAGCGGCGGGCACCTACGAGCAGTACTTC. Amino acid sequence: CASSSLAAGTYEQYF.

CDR3 sequence reads: CASSILAGYNEQFF. CDR3 bases: TGTGCCAGTAGTATTCTAGCGGGGTACAATGAGCAGTTCTTC. This chain joins TRBV19 and TRBJ2-1; the match to TRBD2 covers 9 bases. V lost 3 bases and J lost 4; bases outside the gene matches: 1. The CDR3 is 14 residues long. The germline CDR1 and CDR2 sequences are LNHDA and SQIVND (reference sequence).

J is TRBJ2-1 and V is TRBV2, with 8 bases matching TRBD1. CDR1 is SNHLY, CDR2 FYNNEI, per germline. This CDR3 spans 14 amino acids. With 6 bases clipped from V and 1 base from J, the junction kept 2 bases outside the gene matches. CDR3 sequence reads: CASRTGASYNEQFF. CDR3 coding DNA: TGTGCCAGCAGGACAGGGGCTTCCTACAATGAGCAGTTCTTC.

Of note for this clone: Other DNA sequences in the same sample also yield this CDR3. This chain connects TRBV29-1 to TRBJ2-1, with 13 bases matching TRBD2. Germline V gene data show CDR1 as SQVTM and CDR2 as ANQGSEA. J was trimmed by 9 bases and V by 1 base; bases with no gene match: 0. CDR3 length: 13 residues. DNA of the CDR3: TGCAGCGTTGAAGGACTAGCGGGAGGTGAGCAGTTCTTC. It specifies CSVEGLAGGEQFF.